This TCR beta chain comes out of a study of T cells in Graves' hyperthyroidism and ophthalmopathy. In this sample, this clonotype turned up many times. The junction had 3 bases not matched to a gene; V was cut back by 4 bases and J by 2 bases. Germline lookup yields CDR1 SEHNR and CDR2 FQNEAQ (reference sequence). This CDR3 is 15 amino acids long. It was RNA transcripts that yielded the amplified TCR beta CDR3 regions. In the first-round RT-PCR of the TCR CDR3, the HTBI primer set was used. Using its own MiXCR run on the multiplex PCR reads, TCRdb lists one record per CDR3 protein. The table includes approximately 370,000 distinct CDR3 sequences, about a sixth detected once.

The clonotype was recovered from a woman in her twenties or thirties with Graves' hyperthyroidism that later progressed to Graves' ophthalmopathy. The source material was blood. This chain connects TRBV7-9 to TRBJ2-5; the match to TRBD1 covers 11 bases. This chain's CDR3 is CASSWGTGGQETQYF. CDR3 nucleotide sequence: TGTGCCAGCAGCTGGGGGACAGGGGGTCAAGAGACCCAGTACTTC.